A single sample is the source of the 21 T cell receptor beta chains below, sequenced in a study of T cells after yellow fever vaccination. TCRdb independently ran MiXCR on the 5' RACE reads; one entry per CDR3 protein. This sample yields roughly 400,000 distinct CDR3 sequences, of which 18% are seen a single time; around 17% belongs to the top ten. The sequencing here drew on PBMCs, taken before the yellow fever booster vaccination. Receptor source: a man aged 18 to 35 who received the YFV17D yellow fever vaccine.

This clonotype was detected only a few times. The chain uses TRBV24-1 and TRBJ2-5, with D perhaps TRBD1 (5 bases). Trimming stripped 3 bases from V and 1 base from J, with 11 bases between. CDR3 size: 15 residues. The germline V gene has CDR1 KGHDR and CDR2 SFDVKD. The CDR3 nucleotides are TGTGCCACCAGTGATCCAGGGAAGGTCCAAGAGACCCAGTACTTC. Its translation: CATSDPGKVQETQYF.

This clonotype was counted between two and nine times. The chain couples TRBV6-2 or TRBV6-3 to TRBJ1-5; D is perhaps TRBD1 (5 bases). Germline V gene data show CDR1 as MNHEY and CDR2 as SVGEGT. The CDR3 has 17 amino acids. V gave up 4 bases and J gave up 7 bases, with 23 bases separating them. CDR3 amino acids: CASSWSHGTAYGQPQHF. The CDR3 coding sequence is TGTGCCAGCAGTTGGAGCCATGGGACGGCTTACGGACAGCCCCAGCATTTT.

V and J are TRBV29-1 and TRBJ2-7, with D perhaps TRBD2 (5 bases). CDR1 is SQVTM and CDR2 is ANQGSEA in the germline V gene. V lost 4 bases and J 4 bases, leaving 11 bases between the germline ends. The CDR3 sequence is 12 residues long. The CDR3, as DNA: TGCAGCGTTGGCTCATCGGGGTACGAGCAGTACTTC. Translated, it gives CSVGSSGYEQYF.

The chain links TRBV4-3 to TRBJ2-2, with 12 bases fitting TRBD1. The CDR3 is 18 residues long. V lost 1 base and J lost 3; bases outside the gene matches: 6. Per the germline V gene, CDR1 is LGHNA and CDR2 is YSLEER. CDR3 sequence reads: CASSQGPGQGAHTGELFF. As DNA, the CDR3 is TGCGCCAGCAGCCAAGGGCCGGGACAGGGGGCCCACACCGGGGAGCTGTTTTTT.

This chain connects TRBV12-3 or TRBV12-4 to TRBJ1-1; D gene unclear. V was pared by 10 bases and J by 10 bases, with 13 bases between. This CDR3 spans 10 amino acids. The CDR3 protein is CATYLGRAFF. CDR3 bases: TGTGCCACCTACCTCGGTAGAGCTTTCTTT.

The rearrangement uses TRBV9 and TRBJ2-2; no reliable D call. Looked up from germline, CDR1 is SGDLS and CDR2 is YYNGEE. CDR3 length: 12 amino acids. Trimming stripped 3 bases from V and 5 bases from J, with 5 bases between. The CDR3 sequence: CASSALTGELFF. The CDR3 nucleotides read TGTGCCAGCAGCGCTCTAACCGGGGAGCTGTTTTTT. Drawing the rest from reference TRBV9 and TRBJ2-2, the complete variable domain is DSGVTQTPKHLITATGQRVTLRCSPRSGDLSVYWYQQSLDQGLQFLIQYYNGEERAKGNILERFSAQQFPDLHSELNLSSLELGDSALYFCASSALTGELFFGEGSRLTVL.

This clonotype was found a few times. This chain uses TRBV27 with TRBJ1-5, with no clear D. The germline V and J ends were trimmed by 6 bases and 11 bases, with 17 bases remaining between them. The CDR3 has 13 amino acids. The germline gives CDR1 MNHEY, CDR2 SMNVEV (reference sequence). CDR3 region: CASSPREGIAQHF. CDR3 DNA: TGTGCCAGCAGCCCCCGTGAGGGCATCGCCCAGCATTTT.

The CDR3 region has the DNA TGTGCCAGCGCGAGAGGAGAGACCCAGTACTTC. It yields the protein CASARGETQYF. The rearrangement links TRBV6-2 or TRBV6-3 to TRBJ2-5, with D unresolved. Germline CDR1 reads MNHEY; CDR2 reads SVGEGT. The CDR3 totals 11 residues. Trimming cost V 8 bases and J 4 bases, with 8 bases left between them.

This chain's CDR3 is CASSSSGGSDTEAFF. In DNA form, the CDR3 reads TGTGCCAGCAGCTCTTCAGGGGGGTCGGACACTGAAGCTTTCTTT. The V call is TRBV7-2, the J call TRBJ1-1, with 7 nucleotides matching TRBD1. CDR1 and CDR2 from the germline V gene are SGHTA and FQGNSA. The J segment lost 3 bases and the V segment lost 4 bases, leaving 8 bases of the junction unmatched. This CDR3 has 15 amino acids.

The rearrangement uses TRBV27 and TRBJ1-6, with unresolved D. The germline V and J ends were trimmed by 0 bases and 0 bases, with 6 bases remaining between them. Germline assignment: CDR1 MNHEY and CDR2 SMNVEV (reference sequence). This CDR3 comprises 16 residues. The chain's CDR3 is CASSLSGSSYNSPLHF. CDR3 DNA: TGTGCCAGCAGTTTATCCGGTAGCTCCTATAATTCACCCCTCCACTTT.

Notes on this clonotype: The junction differs from germline at one of its ends, possibly a read error. This sequence joins TRBV7-8 and TRBJ2-7; maybe TRBD1 (6 bases). The CDR3 has 15 residues. Germline V gene sequence: CDR1 SGHVS, CDR2 FQNEAQ. This CDR3 reads CASSLNAGGAAEQLF. The CDR3 bases are TGTGCCAGCAGCTTAAACGCTGGGGGCGCGGCCGAGCAGTTGTTC.

This chain connects TRBV29-1 to TRBJ2-1; TRBD1 matches at 12 bases. CDR1 is SQVTM, CDR2 ANQGSEA, per germline. This CDR3 comprises 16 residues. Trimming at V came to 0 bases and at J to 8 bases, leaving 8 bases not matched to a gene. The CDR3 DNA reads TGCAGCGTTGAAGACTTGCCGGGACAGGGGGCGCATGAGCAGTTCTTC. Protein: CSVEDLPGQGAHEQFF.

The table lists this clonotype with a few counts. The chain employs TRBV7-2 and TRBJ2-2; 7 nucleotides line up with TRBD1. CDR3 length: 15 residues. The germline CDR1 and CDR2 sequences are SGHTA and FQGNSA. V was pared by 3 bases and J by 5 bases, with 6 bases of the junction left unmatched. CDR3: CASSFNRGSTGELFF. The CDR3 coding sequence is TGTGCCAGCAGCTTCAACAGGGGATCGACCGGGGAGCTGTTTTTT.

This clonotype was picked up a small number of times. This sequence joins TRBV7-9 and TRBJ2-5, with D unclear. Per germline, CDR1 SEHNR and CDR2 FQNEAQ (reference sequence). V gave up 3 bases and J gave up 2 bases, with 10 bases separating them. The CDR3 consists of 14 residues. CDR3 amino acids: CASSFLGLQETQYF. For the CDR3, the DNA is TGTGCCAGCAGCTTTTTAGGATTGCAAGAGACCCAGTACTTC.

This clonotype was seen a handful of times. The J gene is TRBJ2-7, the V gene TRBV7-3; D unclear. The V gene lost 5 bases and the J gene lost 4 bases, with 18 bases spanning the gap. Germline CDR1 SGHTA, CDR2 FQGTGA. The CDR3 runs to 15 residues. For the CDR3, the DNA is TGTGCCAGCAGCCCCGGACGTCGCTACCAATACGAGCAGTACTTC. Its protein is CASSPGRRYQYEQYF. Variable domain in full (rest from reference TRBV7-3 and TRBJ2-7): GAGVSQTPSNKVTEKGKYVELRCDPISGHTALYWYRQSLGQGPEFLIYFQGTGAADDSGLPNDRFFAVRPEGSVSTLKIQRTERGDSAVYLCASSPGRRYQYEQYFGPGTRLTVT.

This clonotype was seen ten or more times. In DNA form, the CDR3 reads TGTGCCAGCAGCTTACCGGGTGGTGAGCAGTTCTTC. Amino acids: CASSLPGGEQFF. The rearrangement uses TRBV7-2 and TRBJ2-1; D is ambiguous. Trimming shortened V by 2 bases and J by 9 bases, and 8 bases separated the two germline ends. The CDR3 extends over 12 amino acids. The germline gives CDR1 SGHTA, CDR2 FQGNSA.

This clonotype was recorded a few times. V is TRBV12-3 or TRBV12-4 and J is TRBJ1-2; possible D gene TRBD1, 5 bases. The CDR3 consists of 14 residues. V was pared by 1 base and J by 4 bases, with 10 bases between. Here the CDR3 DNA reads TGTGCCAGCAGTTTAGAGGGGATGGGCTATGGCTACACCTTC. This gives the protein CASSLEGMGYGYTF.

This clonotype was recorded at least ten times. This rearrangement joins TRBV20-1 to TRBJ2-3, with TRBD2 matching over 7 bases. Germline CDR1 is DFQATT and CDR2 is SNEGSKA (reference sequence). V was clipped by 5 bases and J by 7 bases; unmatched bases: 6. This CDR3 is 12 amino acids long. The CDR3 DNA reads as TGCAGTGCTCTGGGGGGGTGGTATACGCAGTATTTT. This codes for CSALGGWYTQYF.

J is TRBJ1-6 and V is TRBV18; 10 nucleotides align to TRBD1. Trimming removed 0 bases from V and 10 bases from J; junction bases left unmatched: 6. Germline lookup yields CDR1 KGHSH and CDR2 LQKENI. The CDR3 is made up of 16 amino acids. The DNA of the CDR3 is TGTGCCAGCTCACCACCATCGGGACAGGGGAACTCACCCCTCCACTTT. It encodes CASSPPSGQGNSPLHF.

This clonotype was detected only a few times. The gene calls are TRBV10-3 and TRBJ2-6, with no clear D. CDR3 length: 16 amino acids. Per germline, CDR1 ENHRY and CDR2 SYGVKD. V lost 0 bases to trimming and J lost 1 base, with 7 bases between them. CDR3 sequence: CAISESPRSGANVLTF. Written as DNA, the CDR3 is TGTGCCATCAGTGAGTCACCCCGGTCTGGGGCCAACGTCCTGACTTTC.

This clonotype has just one count. This sequence joins TRBV7-9 and TRBJ2-7; 9 bases align to TRBD2. Per germline, CDR1 SEHNR and CDR2 FQNEAQ (reference sequence). The trim removed 6 bases at V and 0 bases at J, leaving 9 bases unmatched. The CDR3 has 16 amino acids. In nucleotides, the CDR3 is TGTGCCAGCAGTTTTTTGGGTAGCGGGAGCTCCTACGAGCAGTACTTC. This codes for CASSFLGSGSSYEQYF.